This T cell receptor beta chain originates from a study of T-cell memory formation after mild COVID-19. One entry per CDR3 protein results from TCRdb running MiXCR on the 5' RACE reads. The repertoire includes about 430,000 distinct CDR3 sequences, more than 15% of them detected once, and around a fifth sits in the top ten. Only a few counts were recorded for this clonotype. V was pared by 4 bases and J by 2 bases, with 7 bases of the junction left unmatched. The CDR3 loop spans 15 amino acids. Germline-derived CDR1 and CDR2 are SGHRS and YFSETQ. The receptor was isolated from a man between 18 and 35 years old who had mild COVID-19 (a few samples of this study predate the infection). Cell type and time point are not known. The sample consisted of PBMCs or a T cell subset sorted from them (not recorded which). V is TRBV5-1 and J is TRBJ2-3, with 7 bases fitting TRBD1. CDR3 coding DNA: TGCGCCAGCAGCGCCGGGACAGACGACACAGATACGCAGTATTTT. Translating gives CASSAGTDDTDTQYF.